In its sample, the clone carrying this TCR beta chain was seen a few times. Its target is unknown. This specimen belongs to a study of post-analysis software for immune sequencing data. As for the study in general: Relapsing-remitting, secondary progressive and progressive-relapsing multiple sclerosis were all included among the disease courses. Study findings and constraints: The study found TRBV5-6, TRBV5-1 and TRBV20-1 among a handful of TRBV segments more frequent in patients than controls. Pronounced co-clustering by F measure was evident among identically batched samples. The study found significantly lower normalized Chao1 diversity in multiple sclerosis patients than in controls.

TCR beta cDNA libraries had unique molecular identifiers. The authors obtained 500,000 to 600,000 cDNA molecules from roughly 1 to 10 million T cells. TCRdb re-analysed the PCR reads in MiXCR, keeping a single row per CDR3 protein. The sample records 500,000 to 600,000 distinct CDR3 sequences, roughly 46% being singletons. Germline values: CDR1 SEHNR, CDR2 FQNEAQ (reference sequence). This CDR3 region has 16 residues. J is TRBJ2-5 and V is TRBV7-9; 9 bases line up with TRBD2. The J call may be faulty, since TRBJ2-7 better matches the DNA end. The source of this sequence is a girl between 10 and 17 years old with multiple sclerosis. Sequencing was carried out using blood. The DNA of the CDR3 is TGTGCCAGCAGCAACCCGGGACTAGCTAAGGGGGACGAGCAGTACTTC. Protein sequence: CASSNPGLAKGDEQYF.